One sample yielded the 30 T cell receptor beta chains listed below, sequenced in a study of shared clonotypes between healthy human individuals. Naivety among CD8 cells was defined by CD45RO negativity and positive CCR7 selection, thereby excluding terminally differentiated effector memory CD45RA+ cells. Data came from immunoSEQ multiplex PCR; TCRdb stores just in-frame clones and leaves some out. This table holds hundreds of thousands of clones, about 91% found once. Sequencing input: naive CD8+ T cells sorted from blood. Every receptor here comes from a man aged 25-45 years in good health.

The chain is built from TRBV5-6 and TRBJ1-3, with a possible D match to TRBD1 (6 bases). Germline values: CDR1 SGHDT, CDR2 YYEEEE. This CDR3 is built from 14 residues. The V end lost 4 bases, the J end lost 2 bases, and 10 bases lay between the germline ends. Written as DNA, the CDR3 is TGTGCCAGCAGCCTGGGACATCCTGGAAACACCATATATTTT. It specifies CASSLGHPGNTIYF.

The V and J genes are TRBV9 and TRBJ2-2; D is ambiguous. Germline-derived CDR1 and CDR2 are SGDLS and YYNGEE. V lost 0 bases and J 0 bases, leaving 15 bases between the germline ends. The CDR3 spans 18 residues. The CDR3 sequence: CASSVGVMGYANTGELFF. In DNA, the CDR3 is TGTGCCAGCAGCGTAGGGGTGATGGGTTACGCGAACACCGGGGAGCTGTTTTTT.

The chain carries TRBV9 and TRBJ1-3; D is unclear. The V and J ends lost 1 base and 0 bases respectively, with 8 bases between them. Looked up from germline, CDR1 is SGDLS and CDR2 is YYNGEE. This CDR3 has 15 amino acids. The CDR3 sequence is CASSVSPSSGNTIYF. CDR3 DNA: TGTGCCAGCAGCGTAAGTCCAAGCTCTGGAAACACCATATATTTT.

This clone was counted only a few times. The chain carries TRBV7-9 and TRBJ2-7, with D perhaps TRBD1 (6 bases). V lost 4 bases and J lost 3, with 7 bases in between. Per germline, CDR1 SEHNR and CDR2 FQNEAQ (reference sequence). The length of the CDR3 is 12 residues. As DNA, the CDR3 is TGTGCCAGCAGCTGGGACAACTACGAGCAGTACTTC. Translated, it gives CASSWDNYEQYF.

J is TRBJ2-7 and V is TRBV28; D possibly corresponds to TRBD2 (6 bases). V lost 3 bases to trimming and J lost 3 bases, with 15 bases between them. Germline V gives CDR1 MDHEN, CDR2 SYDVKM. This CDR3 is built from 15 residues. The CDR3 loop reads CASSFGLASIYEQYF. DNA of the CDR3: TGTGCCAGCAGTTTTGGTCTAGCGAGTATCTACGAGCAGTACTTC. Full variable domain (missing parts from reference TRBV28 and TRBJ2-7): DVKVTQSSRYLVKRTGEKVFLECVQDMDHENMFWYRQDPGLGLRLIYFSYDVKMKEKGDIPEGYSVSREKKERFSLILESASTNQTSMYLCASSFGLASIYEQYFGPGTRLTVT.

The gene calls are TRBV2 and TRBJ2-7; the D gene is possibly TRBD2 (5 bases). In germline, CDR1 is SNHLY, CDR2 FYNNEI. This CDR3 is built from 13 residues. Trimming removed 6 bases at V and 2 bases at J, with 11 bases between. CDR3: CASRTDYPYEQYF. The DNA for the CDR3 is TGTGCCAGCAGAACCGACTACCCCTACGAGCAGTACTTC.

This chain connects TRBV7-3 to TRBJ2-1; tentatively, D is TRBD2 (6 bases). CDR1 is SGHTA and CDR2 is FQGTGA in the germline V gene. CDR3 length: 15 residues. The V and J ends lost 5 bases and 7 bases respectively, with 18 bases between them. CDR3 DNA: TGTGCCAGCAGCCCTCACCCGGGACTTCCTAATGAGCAGTTCTTC. This translates into CASSPHPGLPNEQFF.

This chain links TRBV5-8 with TRBJ1-1; perhaps TRBD1 as D (5 bases). The germline CDR1 and CDR2 sequences are SGHTS and YDEGEE. CDR3 length equals 14 residues. The V end was cut by 3 bases, the J end by 0 bases, with 9 bases between. CDR3 protein: CASSSGVMNTEAFF. The CDR3 DNA reads as TGTGCCAGCAGCTCGGGGGTCATGAACACTGAAGCTTTCTTT. The full variable domain, its missing parts supplied by reference TRBV5-8 and TRBJ1-1, is EAGVTQSPTHLIKTRGQQATLRCSPISGHTSVYWYQQALGLGLQFLLWYDEGEERNRGNFPPRFSGRQFPNYSSELNVNALELEDSALYLCASSSGVMNTEAFFGQGTRLTVV.

This clone was counted only a few times. The rearrangement links TRBV11-3 to TRBJ2-2; D is unclear. The CDR3 spans 12 residues. CDR1 SGHNT and CDR2 YENEEA come from the germline V gene. V lost 5 bases, J lost 3 bases, and 4 bases lay in between. The CDR3 loop is CASSLYTGELFF. CDR3 DNA: TGTGCCAGCAGCCTTTACACCGGGGAGCTGTTTTTT.

The chain links TRBV27 to TRBJ2-7; 11 bases map to TRBD2. CDR1 and CDR2 (germline): MNHEY, SMNVEV (reference sequence). The V segment lost 0 bases and the J segment 3 bases; nucleotides outside the gene matches: 7. The CDR3 covers 17 residues. CDR3 nucleotide sequence: TGTGCCAGCAGTTTATCTCCTCCACTAGCGGGAGTCTACGAGCAGTACTTC. Translation gives CASSLSPPLAGVYEQYF.

The count of this clone is one. J is TRBJ2-4 and V is TRBV9; a possible D gene is TRBD1 (5 bases). Trimming cost V 3 bases and J 8 bases, with 9 bases left between them. CDR3 length: 12 amino acids. Germline V lookup: CDR1 SGDLS, CDR2 YYNGEE. CDR3 nucleotide sequence: TGTGCCAGCAGCGACCTAGGGGACATTCAGTACTTC. It yields the protein CASSDLGDIQYF. Looking up the rest from reference TRBV9 and TRBJ2-4 gives the full variable domain: DSGVTQTPKHLITATGQRVTLRCSPRSGDLSVYWYQQSLDQGLQFLIQYYNGEERAKGNILERFSAQQFPDLHSELNLSSLELGDSALYFCASSDLGDIQYFGAGTRLSVL.

Notes on this clone: Other DNA sequences from this sample encode an identical CDR3 as well. In DNA form, the CDR3 reads TGTGCCAGCAGCTTAGAGGCTGCTTCCTACGAGCAGTACTTC. This gives the protein CASSLEAASYEQYF. V gene TRBV7-2 combines with J gene TRBJ2-7; D is unresolved. Between the trimmed V and J ends, which lost 1 base and 1 base, there was a span of 8 bases. CDR3 size: 14 residues. CDR1 SGHTA and CDR2 FQGNSA come from the germline V gene.

This clone was counted a single time. The CDR3 loop is CASSPSLWEQYF. The CDR3 DNA is TGTGCCAGCAGCCCGTCCTTGTGGGAGCAGTACTTC. The chain carries TRBV6-1 and TRBJ2-7, with unresolved D. CDR1 and CDR2 (germline): MNHNS, SASEGT. The CDR3 has 12 amino acids. The ends were cut back, 6 bases at V and 7 bases at J, with 13 bases in the middle.

This chain links TRBV28 with TRBJ2-7; the match to TRBD2 covers 7 bases. The germline gives CDR1 MDHEN, CDR2 SYDVKM. J lost 3 bases, V lost 2 bases, and 7 bases had no gene match. This CDR3 has 15 residues. Here the CDR3 reads CASSLAGVQNYEQYF. CDR3 sequence (DNA): TGTGCCAGCAGTTTAGCGGGAGTGCAAAACTACGAGCAGTACTTC.

The rearrangement joins TRBV9 to TRBJ2-2; TRBD1 matches 7 bases. Looked up from germline, CDR1 is SGDLS and CDR2 is YYNGEE. This CDR3 is built from 15 residues. V trimming: 3 bases; J trimming: 6 bases; junction bases outside the gene matches: 8. For the CDR3, the DNA is TGTGCCAGCAGCGAGACAGGGTCGGTAGCCGGGGAGCTGTTTTTT. Protein sequence: CASSETGSVAGELFF.

This chain links TRBV6-5 with TRBJ2-1; D remains unclear. The CDR3 totals 14 residues. Trimming took 0 bases from V and 5 from J, leaving 8 bases between them. The germline gives CDR1 MNHEY, CDR2 SVGAGI. The CDR3 loop reads CASSYSALNNEQFF. As DNA, the CDR3 is TGTGCCAGCAGTTACTCTGCACTCAACAATGAGCAGTTCTTC.

The genes are TRBV27 and TRBJ2-7; TRBD2 matches 12 bases. CDR3 length: 14 amino acids. From germline, CDR1 is MNHEY and CDR2 SMNVEV (reference sequence). With V trimmed by 6 bases and J by 7 bases, 7 bases remained unmatched. CDR3 protein: CASRRLAGAWEQYF. The CDR3 DNA follows: TGTGCCAGCAGGAGACTAGCGGGAGCTTGGGAGCAGTACTTC.

The rearrangement uses TRBV27 and TRBJ2-2; 11 bases match TRBD2. The CDR3 covers 15 residues. The J segment lost 2 bases and the V segment lost 10 bases, leaving 6 bases of the junction unmatched. In germline, CDR1 is MNHEY, CDR2 SMNVEV (reference sequence). CDR3 in DNA: TGTGCCACTTCGGGACTAGCGGAAAACACCGGGGAGCTGTTTTTT. Translating gives CATSGLAENTGELFF.

The V and J genes are TRBV29-1 and TRBJ2-5; 7 positions match TRBD2. Germline values: CDR1 SQVTM, CDR2 ANQGSEA. This CDR3 spans 14 amino acids. The V segment lost 2 bases and the J segment 5 bases; nucleotides outside the gene matches: 8. CDR3 DNA: TGCAGCGTTGAACCTGTAGGGCGGGGGGAGACCCAGTACTTC. Translating it yields CSVEPVGRGETQYF.

The chain couples TRBV6-5 to TRBJ1-1; D is unresolved. This CDR3 has 13 residues. V was cut by 5 bases and J by 1 base, with 8 bases left in between. Looked up from germline, CDR1 is MNHEY and CDR2 is SVGAGI. CDR3 bases: TGTGCCAGCAGTGCCTGGGCGAACACTGAAGCTTTCTTT. Translated, it gives CASSAWANTEAFF.

This clone appeared a single time. The chain joins TRBV29-1 to TRBJ2-7; unclear D gene. CDR3 length equals 13 residues. Germline CDR1 SQVTM, CDR2 ANQGSEA. V lost 2 bases and J lost 2, with 10 bases in between. In DNA, the CDR3 is TGCAGCGTTGAAATCGACATTCCCTACGAGCAGTACTTC. Encoded protein: CSVEIDIPYEQYF.

The chain uses TRBV29-1 and TRBJ1-2; a weak D match, TRBD1 (6 bases). Germline CDR1 SQVTM, CDR2 ANQGSEA. The CDR3 has 16 residues. The germline V and J ends were trimmed by 3 bases and 4 bases, with 21 bases remaining between them. The CDR3 loop is CSVEEVRGAASYGYTF. The CDR3 bases are TGCAGCGTTGAGGAAGTTCGGGGGGCAGCGAGCTATGGCTACACCTTC.

CDR3 sequence (DNA): TGTGCCAGCAGCTTAGCCTCGCCCCAGGTGGGAGACGAGCAGTACTTC. As protein: CASSLASPQVGDEQYF. V is TRBV7-9 and J is TRBJ2-7; TRBD2 might be the D (5 bases). CDR1 and CDR2 from the germline V gene are SEHNR and FQNEAQ (reference sequence). The CDR3 is 16 amino acids. V was trimmed by 0 bases and J by 5 bases, leaving 17 bases between them.

The chain joins TRBV27 to TRBJ2-1, with D possibly matching TRBD2 (5 bases). The germline V gene encodes CDR1 MNHEY and CDR2 SMNVEV (reference sequence). The CDR3 is made up of 14 amino acids. Trimming left V 2 bases short and J 10 bases short, with 15 bases between. The CDR3 bases are TGTGCCAGCAGTTTACTGGACGGGGTCGGGGAGCAGTTCTTC. Translating gives CASSLLDGVGEQFF.

This chain links TRBV7-8 with TRBJ2-5; the D is unclear. The V and J ends lost 5 bases and 4 bases respectively, with 23 bases between them. This CDR3 is built from 17 residues. Germline CDR1 and CDR2: SGHVS and FQNEAQ. In DNA, the CDR3 is TGTGCCAGCAGCCTATCCCCGACCTCCGGTTGGGGAGAGACCCAGTACTTC. Amino acids: CASSLSPTSGWGETQYF.

For this clone: Since a far larger clone is one base different, this is likely a read error. V is TRBV7-9 and J is TRBJ2-5, with TRBD2 matching 10 bases. Germline V gene lookup returns CDR1 SEHNR and CDR2 FQNEAQ (reference sequence). This CDR3 has 17 amino acids. CDR3 protein: CTSSPRTSGFFGETQYF. The CDR3 nucleotides are TGTACCAGCAGCCCCAGGACTAGCGGATTTTTCGGGGAGACCCAGTACTTC.

J is TRBJ2-5 and V is TRBV15; perhaps TRBD1 as D (6 bases). The CDR3 is 13 residues long. Trimming removed 9 bases at V and 1 base at J, with 12 bases between. From germline, CDR1 is LNHNV and CDR2 YYDKDF (reference sequence). The DNA for the CDR3 is TGTGCCACACAGGGACCGCCCCAAGAGACCCAGTACTTC. This translates into CATQGPPQETQYF.

Only one count was recorded for this clone. The chain recombines TRBV5-1 with TRBJ2-7, with D unclear. The CDR3 runs to 14 residues. Trimming removed 0 bases at V and 4 bases at J, with 11 bases between. CDR1 is SGHRS and CDR2 is YFSETQ in the germline V gene. CDR3 amino acids: CASSLAVMGYEQYF. In DNA, the CDR3 is TGCGCCAGCAGCTTGGCCGTAATGGGTTACGAGCAGTACTTC.

The chain couples TRBV4-2 to TRBJ2-7, with 11 bases that match TRBD2. With V trimmed by 0 bases and J by 9 bases, 10 bases remained unmatched. The CDR3 is 16 amino acids. Germline CDR1 is LGHNA and CDR2 is YNFKEQ. The CDR3 coding sequence is TGTGCCAGCAGCCAAGAAACCCTAGCGGGGGGCTTCGCGCAGTACTTC. Encoded protein: CASSQETLAGGFAQYF.

This clone occurred a few times. The chain carries TRBV6-5 and TRBJ1-3; D remains unclear. Germline assignment: CDR1 MNHEY and CDR2 SVGAGI. Trimming removed 10 bases from V and 0 bases from J, with 13 bases in between. CDR3 length equals 14 residues. In DNA form, the CDR3 reads TGTGCCACCTCCCAAGGGAGCTCTGGAAACACCATATATTTT. This codes for CATSQGSSGNTIYF.